One sample yielded the 10 T cell receptor beta chains listed below, sequenced in a study of T cell repertoires in cytomegalovirus infection. Antigens of these TCRs are unknown. Using its own MiXCR run on the reads, TCRdb lists one record per CDR3 protein. Among about 700,000 distinct CDR3 sequences listed, 33% were seen once. Sequences were derived from cultured PBMCs, sampled from culture after CMV antigen stimulation. These receptors were obtained from a human donor in good health (CMV status not recorded). Some clones in this sample may be carry-over from other donors' samples.

The chain recombines TRBV12-3 or TRBV12-4 with TRBJ2-2; the D gene is possibly TRBD1 (5 bases). This CDR3 contains 19 residues. Trimming stripped 3 bases from V and 6 bases from J, with 26 bases between. The CDR3 DNA is TGTGCCAGCAGTTTCGATCGGTTGCAGGGTAGGGTTCTGGCCGGGGAGCTGTTTTTT. Encoded protein: CASSFDRLQGRVLAGELFF.

This rearrangement joins TRBV7-6 to TRBJ2-2; 9 bases line up with TRBD2. The CDR3 contains 18 residues. V lost 8 bases to trimming and J lost 3 bases; unmatched junction nucleotides: 16. Looked up from germline, CDR1 is SGHVS and CDR2 is FNYEAQ. CDR3: CASATGSGRGGHTGELFF. CDR3 nucleotide sequence: TGTGCCAGCGCCACCGGATCGGGGCGGGGGGGCCACACCGGGGAGCTGTTTTTT.

This clonotype has a handful of counts. The chain couples TRBV6-1 to TRBJ2-1, with 12 bases matching TRBD2. In germline, CDR1 is MNHNS, CDR2 SASEGT. V lost 7 bases to trimming and J lost 10 bases; unmatched junction nucleotides: 11. The CDR3 runs 15 residues. CDR3 nucleotides: TGTGCCAGCACCCGTGGGACTAGCGGGCCTCGAGAGCAGTTCTTC. Translating it yields CASTRGTSGPREQFF.

This clonotype was seen many times. The rearrangement joins TRBV7-6 to TRBJ1-5; no firm D call. In germline, CDR1 is SGHVS, CDR2 FNYEAQ. The V end lost 4 bases, the J end lost 1 base, and 14 bases lay between the germline ends. The CDR3 contains 16 residues. CDR3 loop: CASSYLAGISNQPQHF. As DNA, the CDR3 is TGTGCCAGCAGCTACCTCGCGGGGATAAGCAATCAGCCCCAGCATTTT.

This clonotype was seen a handful of times. The V call is TRBV7-9, the J call TRBJ2-5; 9 bases line up with TRBD1. Per the germline V gene, CDR1 is SEHNR and CDR2 is FQNEAQ (reference sequence). The CDR3 contains 14 residues. J was trimmed by 4 bases and V by 4 bases; bases with no gene match: 4. DNA for the CDR3: TGTGCCAGCAGCTATCTGACAGGGGGAGAGACCCAGTACTTC. Protein: CASSYLTGGETQYF. The whole variable domain, remainder taken from reference TRBV7-9 and TRBJ2-5, is DTGVSQNPRHKITKRGQNVTFRCDPISEHNRLYWYRQTLGQGPEFLTYFQNEAQLEKSRLLSDRFSAERPKGSFSTLEIQRTEQGDSAMYLCASSYLTGGETQYFGPGTRLLVL.

The chain carries TRBV28 and TRBJ1-2, with 8 positions matching TRBD1. The V gene end was trimmed by 6 bases and the J gene end by 8 bases; junction bases not matched to a gene: 8. The CDR3 extends over 13 amino acids. Germline V gene lookup returns CDR1 MDHEN and CDR2 SYDVKM. The CDR3 is CASSRTGSRGYTF. CDR3 nucleotide sequence: TGTGCCAGCAGCCGGACAGGGTCGAGAGGCTACACCTTC.

The rearrangement uses TRBV7-2 and TRBJ2-3; no firm D call. Trimming pared 3 bases from V and 0 bases from J, leaving 7 bases between. CDR1 and CDR2 (germline): SGHTA, FQGNSA. This CDR3 region has 14 residues. This CDR3 is CASSLMPSTDTQYF. DNA of the CDR3: TGTGCCAGCAGCTTGATGCCTAGCACAGATACGCAGTATTTT.

The chain joins TRBV19 to TRBJ2-3; 10 bases line up with TRBD2. Unmatched junction bases numbered 12, after V lost 7 bases and J lost 2 bases. CDR1 LNHDA and CDR2 SQIVND come from the germline V gene (reference sequence). This CDR3 has 17 residues. CDR3 bases: TGTGCCAGTAAGAAGGGGGATCTAGCGGGGGACACAGATACGCAGTATTTT. It translates to CASKKGDLAGDTDTQYF.

This chain links TRBV20-1 with TRBJ2-5, with TRBD2 matching over 10 bases. Germline CDR1 DFQATT, CDR2 SNEGSKA (reference sequence). Trimming at V came to 0 bases and at J to 4 bases, leaving 11 bases not matched to a gene. The CDR3 is 17 residues long. The chain's CDR3 is CSARDPERGGLAETQYF. The CDR3, as DNA: TGCAGTGCTAGAGATCCCGAGCGGGGGGGCCTGGCAGAGACCCAGTACTTC.

J is TRBJ2-5 and V is TRBV5-6, with D unresolved. V gave up 6 bases and J gave up 7 bases, with 13 bases separating them. CDR1 is SGHDT and CDR2 is YYEEEE in the germline V gene. This CDR3 contains 12 residues. Here the CDR3 reads CASTGLRGTQYF. The CDR3, as DNA: TGTGCCAGCACCGGGCTGCGCGGGACCCAGTACTTC.